The present entry profiles one TCR beta chain with its context. What it recognizes is unknown. The CDR3 is made up of 15 amino acids. Looked up from germline, CDR1 is SGHNT and CDR2 is YYREEE (reference sequence). Germline trimming cut 3 bases from V and 7 bases from J; bases unmatched to any gene: 5. The sample belongs to a study of OX40 agonist ivuxolimab in advanced cancers. On the study more broadly: Partial responses were achieved by three patients, one with hepatocellular carcinoma and two with cutaneous melanoma. Study observations and caveats: Antigen targets of the expanded peripheral T cells went undetermined.

The protocol was immunoSEQ multiplex PCR, while the TCRdb copy is restricted to in-frame clones and leaves out a portion. The table shows roughly 90,000 clones, with more than 80% occurring only once. V and J are TRBV5-4 and TRBJ2-1; 12 bases map to TRBD2. The starting material was CD4+ or CD8+ T cells sorted from blood, obtained in a trial of the OX40 agonist ivuxolimab. The source is an adult with an advanced solid tumor such as melanoma, head and neck, liver or kidney cancer. CDR3 coding DNA: TGTGCCAGCAGCTCCCTAGCGGGAGGGTTTAATGAGCAGTTCTTC. It is translated as CASSSLAGGFNEQFF.